This record concerns one T cell receptor (beta chain) sequence. The treatment was: oral pan-JAK inhibitor, 5-10 mg twice daily. cDNA reverse transcribed from extracted RNA served as the sequencing template. Here immunoSEQ multiplex PCR was the method, and the copy in TCRdb shows in-frame clones only, minus some. The sample consists of about 250,000 clones, approximately 60% of them appearing once. The sample comes from a study of CD8+ T cells in alopecia areata. The CDR3 extends over 15 amino acids. Unmatched junction bases numbered 8, after V lost 5 bases and J lost 5 bases. Germline V gives CDR1 SGHAT, CDR2 FQNNGV.

V is TRBV11-2 and J is TRBJ2-5; TRBD1 matches at 10 bases. The sequencing used CD4+ T cells sorted from blood, collected around week 53, from a patient treated with tofacitinib. The origin of this receptor is a human donor with alopecia areata. The CDR3 reads CASSLGQGQSETQYF. The CDR3 bases are TGTGCCAGCAGCCTGGGACAGGGGCAGAGTGAGACCCAGTACTTC.